This entry concerns a single T cell receptor (beta chain). PCR was performed a second time for about 6 to 12 cycles using a sample-barcoded 5' primer and a J-beta primer mix. TCRdb reprocessed the 5' RACE reads with MiXCR, giving one entry per CDR3 protein. The repertoire holds about 620,000 distinct CDR3 sequences, with approximately 21% as singletons. This CDR3 is 15 amino acids long. J lost 5 bases, V lost 0 bases, and 4 bases had no gene match. From germline, CDR1 is SGHRS and CDR2 YFSETQ. The data stem from a study of blood T cells in healthy people across ages. The chain employs TRBV5-1 and TRBJ2-1; 8 bases line up with TRBD1. Sequencing was performed on blood. The receptor was isolated from a man in his 70s in good health. Here the CDR3 reads CASSLAGQVNNEQFF. For the CDR3, the DNA is TGCGCCAGCAGCTTGGCGGGACAGGTAAACAATGAGCAGTTCTTC.